Shown below are 27 T cell receptor beta chains from a single sample sequenced in a study of blood T cell repertoires in COVID-19. Some clones are missing from TCRdb's copy, which holds only in-frame ones; the method was immunoSEQ multiplex PCR. The sample has fewer than 350,000 clones; 81% are singletons. Sequenced: peripheral blood. Receptors originate from an older woman with active or convalescent COVID-19.

This clone has only a few counts. The chain carries TRBV7-9 and TRBJ1-1; D is unclear. CDR1 is SEHNR and CDR2 is FQNEAQ in the germline V gene (reference sequence). Trimming left V 5 bases short and J 0 bases short, with 10 bases between. CDR3 length: 14 amino acids. CDR3: CASSRASMNTEAFF. In nucleotides, the CDR3 is TGTGCCAGCAGCCGAGCCTCGATGAACACTGAAGCTTTCTTT.

The chain has TRBV10-3 and TRBJ2-7; 7 nucleotides line up with TRBD1. This CDR3 is 14 amino acids long. Germline lookup yields CDR1 ENHRY and CDR2 SYGVKD. Trimming at V came to 0 bases and at J to 4 bases, leaving 3 bases not matched to a gene. The CDR3 loop is CAISESGTEYEQYF. The CDR3 DNA reads TGTGCCATCAGTGAGTCGGGGACAGAATACGAGCAGTACTTC.

V gene TRBV6-1 combines with J gene TRBJ2-5; D call uncertain. Trimming cost V 1 base and J 5 bases, with 14 bases left between them. The CDR3 is made up of 15 amino acids. CDR1 is MNHNS and CDR2 is SASEGT in the germline V gene. CDR3 residues: CASSEEILIEETQYF. CDR3 nucleotide sequence: TGTGCCAGCAGTGAAGAGATACTGATCGAGGAGACCCAGTACTTC.

This clone has more than one count but fewer than ten. CDR3 sequence: CASSLSKQNPSTDTQYF. CDR3 coding DNA: TGTGCCAGCTCACTATCCAAGCAAAATCCTAGCACAGATACGCAGTATTTT. The gene calls are TRBV18 and TRBJ2-3, with D unclear. This CDR3 contains 17 residues. V lost 4 bases and J 0 bases, leaving 17 bases between the germline ends. The V gene's germline CDR1 is KGHSH and CDR2 LQKENI. The entire variable domain, with the rest obtained from reference TRBV18 and TRBJ2-3, is as follows: NAGVMQNPRHLVRRRGQEARLRCSPMKGHSHVYWYRQLPEEGLKFMVYLQKENIIDESGMPKERFSAEFPKEGPSILRIQQVVRGDSAAYFCASSLSKQNPSTDTQYFGPGTRLTVL.

The rearrangement links TRBV14 to TRBJ1-3; the D gene is possibly TRBD1 (5 bases). Germline CDR1 is SGHDN and CDR2 is FVKESK. CDR3 length: 13 residues. Trimming stripped 0 bases from V and 8 bases from J, with 8 bases between. CDR3 region: CASSQDTGDTIYF. The CDR3 DNA sequence: TGTGCCAGCAGCCAAGATACGGGGGACACCATATATTTT.

The chain links TRBV9 to TRBJ1-2; TRBD1 agrees at 7 bases. This CDR3 comprises 14 residues. J gave up 3 bases and V 0 bases, and 2 bases lay outside the gene matches. Germline CDR1 reads SGDLS; CDR2 reads YYNGEE. The CDR3 protein is CASSVAQGDYGYTF. CDR3 DNA sequence: TGTGCCAGCAGCGTAGCCCAGGGGGACTATGGCTACACCTTC. Looking up the rest from reference TRBV9 and TRBJ1-2 gives the full variable domain: DSGVTQTPKHLITATGQRVTLRCSPRSGDLSVYWYQQSLDQGLQFLIQYYNGEERAKGNILERFSAQQFPDLHSELNLSSLELGDSALYFCASSVAQGDYGYTFGSGTRLTVV.

The V and J genes are TRBV5-1 and TRBJ2-7, with D perhaps TRBD1 (5 bases). Trimming shortened V by 4 bases and J by 4 bases, and 15 bases separated the two germline ends. The CDR3 is 14 residues long. CDR1 is SGHRS and CDR2 is YFSETQ in the germline V gene. Here the CDR3 reads CASSENDSGYEQYF. The DNA for the CDR3 is TGCGCCAGCAGCGAGAACGACAGTGGATACGAGCAGTACTTC.

In the case of this clone: An end of the junction does not agree with germline; a read error may underlie this. This chain links TRBV7-7 with TRBJ2-3; D uncertain. Germline V gene lookup returns CDR1 SSHAT and CDR2 FNYEAQ (reference sequence). The CDR3 covers 13 residues. CDR3 DNA: TGTGCTAGCAGCTTCTTCCCTGCAGATACGCAGTATTTT. This gives the protein CASSFFPADTQYF. The full variable domain, completed using reference TRBV7-7 and TRBJ2-3, is GAGVSQSPRYKVTKRGQDVTLRCDPISSHATLYWYQQALGQGPEFLTYFNYEAQPDKSGLPSDRFSAERPEGSISTLTIQRTEQRDSAMYRCASSFFPADTQYFGPGTRLTVL.

The chain recombines TRBV18 with TRBJ1-2, with D possibly matching TRBD1 (6 bases). The CDR3 is made up of 16 amino acids. V lost 2 bases and J lost 1, with 14 bases in between. Germline CDR1 and CDR2: KGHSH and LQKENI. The CDR3: CASSPTTGPINYGYTF. Written as DNA, the CDR3 is TGTGCCAGCTCACCAACCACAGGGCCAATTAACTATGGCTACACCTTC. The variable domain in full, with the rest retrieved from reference TRBV18 and TRBJ1-2, is NAGVMQNPRHLVRRRGQEARLRCSPMKGHSHVYWYRQLPEEGLKFMVYLQKENIIDESGMPKERFSAEFPKEGPSILRIQQVVRGDSAAYFCASSPTTGPINYGYTFGSGTRLTVV.

This sequence joins TRBV4-1 and TRBJ1-2; D call uncertain. The CDR3 has 15 amino acids. CDR1 is MGHRA and CDR2 is YSYEKL in the germline V gene. Trimming stripped 0 bases from V and 0 bases from J, with 8 bases between. The CDR3 region is CASSQDSSPNYGYTF. The CDR3 bases are TGCGCCAGCAGCCAAGATAGCAGCCCTAACTATGGCTACACCTTC.

This chain uses TRBV30 with TRBJ2-7, with TRBD1 as a possible D gene (5 bases). V was clipped by 3 bases and J by 8 bases, with 17 bases between them. CDR1 and CDR2 (germline): GTSNPN, SVGIG (reference sequence). The CDR3 sequence is 13 residues long. The CDR3: CAWSPGDRAQQYF. CDR3 in DNA: TGTGCCTGGAGCCCCGGCGACAGAGCCCAGCAGTACTTC.

The gene calls are TRBV11-3 and TRBJ2-6; 8 nucleotides agree with TRBD1. V was clipped by 5 bases and J by 4 bases; unmatched bases: 13. Germline V CDR1 and CDR2: SGHNT, YENEEA. The CDR3 contains 18 residues. The CDR3 here is CASSQRQGHPKGANVLTF. The CDR3 DNA reads as TGTGCCAGCAGCCAACGACAGGGGCACCCTAAGGGGGCCAACGTCCTGACTTTC.

There are a few counts of this clone. The rearrangement uses TRBV12-5 and TRBJ1-2; D gene uncertain. Germline loops: CDR1 LGHNT, CDR2 FRNRAP. The CDR3 extends over 11 amino acids. V lost 5 bases and J lost 11, with 12 bases in between. The chain's CDR3 is CASGVAGPYTF. CDR3 coding DNA: TGTGCTAGTGGTGTCGCTGGGCCTTACACCTTC.

The V call is TRBV9, the J call TRBJ1-2; 7 bases match TRBD1. V was pared by 0 bases and J by 5 bases, with 1 base of the junction left unmatched. Germline CDR1 and CDR2: SGDLS and YYNGEE. This CDR3 contains 13 residues. CDR3 nucleotides: TGTGCCAGCAGCGTAGACAGGGGTTATGGCTACACCTTC. It yields the protein CASSVDRGYGYTF.

The rearrangement joins TRBV5-4 to TRBJ1-2; D is unresolved. Per germline, CDR1 SGHNT and CDR2 YYREEE (reference sequence). This CDR3 contains 14 residues. The V end lost 4 bases, the J end lost 4 bases, and 14 bases lay between the germline ends. CDR3 protein: CASSGREAAYGYTF. The CDR3 DNA sequence: TGTGCCAGCAGCGGCAGAGAGGCCGCCTATGGCTACACCTTC. Supplemented by reference TRBV5-4 and TRBJ1-2, the full variable domain reads ETGVTQSPTHLIKTRGQQVTLRCSSQSGHNTVSWYQQALGQGPQFIFQYYREEENGRGNFPPRFSGLQFPNYSSELNVNALELDDSALYLCASSGREAAYGYTFGSGTRLTVV.

This chain joins TRBV7-6 and TRBJ2-2; 8 nucleotides align to TRBD2. The germline gives CDR1 SGHVS, CDR2 FNYEAQ. Trimming removed 2 bases from V and 4 bases from J; junction bases left unmatched: 3. There are 15 residues in the CDR3. DNA of the CDR3: TGTGCCAGCAGCTTAAGCCGGGGGGGCACCGGGGAGCTGTTTTTT. Protein sequence: CASSLSRGGTGELFF.

The chain links TRBV14 to TRBJ1-2; D unclear. The V end lost 4 bases, the J end lost 0 bases, and 12 bases lay between the germline ends. The V gene's germline CDR1 is SGHDN and CDR2 FVKESK. The CDR3 contains 15 residues. Here the CDR3 reads CASSPRTASNYGYTF. The CDR3 nucleotides read TGTGCCAGCAGCCCCCGGACTGCTTCTAACTATGGCTACACCTTC.

The rearrangement links TRBV4-1 to TRBJ1-2; 7 positions match TRBD1. The V and J ends lost 0 bases and 3 bases, in that order; junction bases with no gene match: 1. Germline CDR1 is MGHRA and CDR2 is YSYEKL. The CDR3 is made up of 14 amino acids. This chain's CDR3 is CASSQDRGDYGYTF. The DNA of the CDR3 is TGCGCCAGCAGCCAAGACAGGGGGGACTATGGCTACACCTTC.

The chain employs TRBV19 and TRBJ2-3; 15 bases align to TRBD2. The CDR3 consists of 16 residues. Germline trimming cut 5 bases from V and 4 bases from J; bases unmatched to any gene: 4. Per the germline V gene, CDR1 is LNHDA and CDR2 is SQIVND (reference sequence). As DNA, the CDR3 is TGTGCCAGTAGTGCTAGGACTAGCGGGGGGGCAGATACGCAGTATTTT. The encoded protein is CASSARTSGGADTQYF.

CDR3 DNA sequence: TGTGCCAGCAGTTACTCGCTGGCGATGGCAGGGACTGAAGCTTTCTTT. Translating it yields CASSYSLAMAGTEAFF. This sequence joins TRBV6-5 and TRBJ1-1; D is perhaps TRBD1 (5 bases). The CDR3 runs to 16 residues. Trimming removed 0 bases from V and 5 bases from J, with 16 bases in between. Germline CDR1 and CDR2: MNHEY and SVGAGI.

The chain joins TRBV7-9 to TRBJ2-3; possible D gene TRBD1, 5 bases. Looked up from germline, CDR1 is SEHNR and CDR2 is FQNEAQ (reference sequence). There are 15 residues in the CDR3. Trimming shortened V by 2 bases and J by 2 bases, and 11 bases separated the two germline ends. CDR3 loop: CASSLNQGYTDTQYF. For the CDR3, the DNA is TGTGCCAGCAGCTTAAATCAGGGTTACACAGATACGCAGTATTTT. Supplemented by reference TRBV7-9 and TRBJ2-3, the full variable domain reads DTGVSQNPRHKITKRGQNVTFRCDPISEHNRLYWYRQTLGQGPEFLTYFQNEAQLEKSRLLSDRFSAERPKGSFSTLEIQRTEQGDSAMYLCASSLNQGYTDTQYFGPGTRLTVL.

The chain carries TRBV24-1 and TRBJ2-3; tentative D call: TRBD2 (6 bases). There are 14 residues in the CDR3. CDR1 KGHDR and CDR2 SFDVKD come from the germline V gene. Trimming pared 6 bases from V and 4 bases from J, leaving 13 bases between. CDR3 amino acids: CATSSGLPADTQYF. The CDR3 DNA follows: TGTGCCACCAGTTCGGGACTTCCTGCAGATACGCAGTATTTT.

This chain connects TRBV7-3 to TRBJ2-3; D is unclear. CDR1 and CDR2 from the germline V gene are SGHTA and FQGTGA. The CDR3 is 14 amino acids. The V end was cut by 1 base, the J end by 4 bases, with 9 bases between. The CDR3 spells CASSLMRSPDTQYF. CDR3 sequence (DNA): TGTGCCAGCAGCTTAATGCGATCCCCAGATACGCAGTATTTT.

This clone was observed a handful of times. J is TRBJ1-4 and V is TRBV15; unclear D gene. Germline V gene sequence: CDR1 LNHNV, CDR2 YYDKDF (reference sequence). CDR3 length equals 16 residues. The ends were cut back, 0 bases at V and 0 bases at J, with 8 bases in the middle. The CDR3 reads CATSRDSRATNEKLFF. The CDR3 DNA follows: TGTGCCACCAGCAGAGATAGTCGGGCAACTAATGAAAAACTGTTTTTT.

This sequence joins TRBV12-3 or TRBV12-4 and TRBJ2-7; D is ambiguous. V was trimmed by 1 base and J by 2 bases, leaving 3 bases between them. The CDR3 has 12 amino acids. The CDR3 protein is CASSLVAYEQYF. For the CDR3, the DNA is TGTGCCAGCAGTTTAGTCGCCTACGAGCAGTACTTC.

V gene TRBV10-3 combines with J gene TRBJ1-5; D remains unclear. The CDR3 is made up of 12 amino acids. Germline CDR1 ENHRY, CDR2 SYGVKD. The V end was cut by 4 bases, the J end by 4 bases, with 5 bases between. Written as DNA, the CDR3 is TGTGCCATCAGTGGGGCTAATCAGCCCCAGCATTTT. Encoded protein: CAISGANQPQHF.

This clone was seen once. The gene calls are TRBV6-5 and TRBJ2-7, with 9 bases identical to TRBD1. Germline values: CDR1 MNHEY, CDR2 SVGAGI. The length of the CDR3 is 14 residues. V was pared by 6 bases and J by 3 bases, with 6 bases of the junction left unmatched. The CDR3 loop reads CASRLGQGNYEQYF. CDR3 DNA sequence: TGTGCCAGCAGGTTAGGACAGGGGAACTACGAGCAGTACTTC.